This T cell receptor (beta chain) was documented in a study of blood T cell repertoires in COVID-19. Study as a whole: T cells, B-cell-depleted T cells, or PBMCs supplied cDNA or gDNA.

Donors were grouped by their self-reported clinical history. Germline V lookup: CDR1 SGHRS, CDR2 YFSETQ. The CDR3 is 15 residues long. The V end was cut by 0 bases, the J end by 5 bases, with 11 bases between. As handled by the study authors: Reference gene primer amplification gave estimated nucleated cell counts. Profiling relied on immunoSEQ multiplex PCR, and the TCRdb table lists in-frame clones only, not all of them. D and trimming come from the DNA, and the V and J calls and clone size come from that table. The repertoire holds 250,000 to 300,000 clones, with approximately 79% as singletons. The TCR comes from a man in his thirties or forties with acute COVID-19. V usage is TRBV5-1 and J usage is TRBJ2-2; no reliable D call. Sequences were obtained from PBMCs or T cells enriched from blood (not recorded which). CDR3 DNA: TGCGCCAGCAGCTTGGGGATAGGAGCAACCGGGGAGCTGTTTTTT. As protein: CASSLGIGATGELFF.